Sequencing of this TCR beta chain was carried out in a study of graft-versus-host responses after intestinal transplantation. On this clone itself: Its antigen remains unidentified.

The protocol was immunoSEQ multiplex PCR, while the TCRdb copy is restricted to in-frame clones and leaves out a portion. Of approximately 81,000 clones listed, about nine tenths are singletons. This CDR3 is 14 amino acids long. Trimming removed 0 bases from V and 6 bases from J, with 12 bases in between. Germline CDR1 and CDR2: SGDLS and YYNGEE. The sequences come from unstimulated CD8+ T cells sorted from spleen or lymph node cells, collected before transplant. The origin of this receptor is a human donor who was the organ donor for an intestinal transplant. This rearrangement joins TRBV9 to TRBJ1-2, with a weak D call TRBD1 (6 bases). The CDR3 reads CASSVAGEDDGYTF. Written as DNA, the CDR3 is TGTGCCAGCAGCGTAGCAGGGGAGGATGATGGCTACACCTTC.